This T cell receptor beta chain is from a study of vaccination and CD4 T cells after COVID-19. The CDR3 loop spans 14 amino acids. V lost 4 bases to trimming and J lost 4 bases; unmatched junction nucleotides: 5. CDR1 and CDR2 (germline): LNHDA, SQIVND (reference sequence). Study-level points and caveats: Clonotypes reactive to SARS-CoV-2 had a median that went up from about 20 to 38, but not significantly.

Regarding this clonotype: Its antigen is currently unknown.

The study sequenced cultured CD4+ T cell DNA using the Oncomine TCR Beta short-read assay. Each CDR3 protein is one row after TCRdb ran MiXCR on the PCR reads. The table lists about 27,000 distinct CDR3 sequences, about two thirds of them singletons. Treatment noted: roughly ten-day PBMC culture with coronavirus spike peptide pools or control peptides (ViraFEST assay). This sequence was found in a human donor who received a COVID-19 vaccine. The J gene is TRBJ1-1, the V gene TRBV19; TRBD1 matches 8 bases. The sequencing used CD4+ T cells from blood, cultured in vitro, collected after SARS-CoV-2 vaccination. CDR3 sequence (DNA): TGTGCCAGTAGTACGACAGGGGTTGGCACTGAAGCTTTCTTT. Translated, it gives CASSTTGVGTEAFF.